This passage covers 21 T cell receptor beta chains from one sample sequenced in a study of Graves' ophthalmopathy and Graves' hyperthyroidism. The TCR beta CDR3 regions underwent amplification from RNA transcripts. Second-round multiplex PCR came after first-round RT-PCR with HTBI primers. From the multiplex PCR reads, TCRdb called clonotypes with MiXCR, one entry per CDR3 protein. The data show about half a million distinct CDR3 sequences, 14% seen once. The sample taken for sequencing was blood. Receptors originate from a woman in her twenties or thirties with Graves' ophthalmopathy.

As for this clonotype: This may stem from a read error, because a much larger clone lies one nucleotide away. V is TRBV20-1 and J is TRBJ2-7; D possibly uses TRBD1 or TRBD2 (5 bases each). The V and J ends lost 1 base and 4 bases respectively, with 11 bases between them. The germline V gene encodes CDR1 DFQATT and CDR2 SNEGSKA (reference sequence). CDR3 size: 13 residues. CDR3 bases: TGCAGTGCTAGAGCACGGGACCGATACGAGCAGTACTTC. This translates into CSARARDRYEQYF.

This clonotype was seen many times. The genes are TRBV6-5 and TRBJ2-7; the D call may be TRBD1 or TRBD2 (5 bases each). Trimming took 1 base from V and 3 from J, leaving 16 bases between them. The CDR3 contains 16 residues. Germline V gives CDR1 MNHEY, CDR2 SVGAGI. The CDR3 DNA sequence: TGTGCCAGCAGTTACTTCCAACCGGGACCTAACTACGAGCAGTACTTC. Residues: CASSYFQPGPNYEQYF.

At least ten counts were recorded for this clonotype. V usage is TRBV12-3 or TRBV12-4 and J usage is TRBJ1-1; 7 bases fit TRBD1. This CDR3 region has 14 residues. V lost 2 bases and J lost 4; bases outside the gene matches: 4. CDR3 in amino acids: CASSLRGLSTEAFF. CDR3 DNA sequence: TGTGCCAGCAGTTTAAGGGGGCTGAGCACTGAAGCTTTCTTT.

This clonotype occurred a few times. The chain uses TRBV30 and TRBJ2-5; D might be TRBD1 (6 bases). Germline CDR1 GTSNPN, CDR2 SVGIG (reference sequence). V lost 3 bases and J lost 5, with 19 bases in between. The CDR3 is made up of 15 amino acids. In DNA, the CDR3 is TGTGCCTGGAGCCCGACAGGCCTCCTCCGGGAGACCCAGTACTTC. Amino acid sequence: CAWSPTGLLRETQYF.

This chain joins TRBV11-3 and TRBJ1-5; D might be TRBD1 (6 bases). The CDR3 contains 15 residues. CDR1 is SGHNT, CDR2 YENEEA, per germline. V dropped 6 bases and J dropped 5 bases, with 17 bases sitting between them. The CDR3 here is CASSPGGLGHQPQHF. CDR3 DNA: TGTGCCAGCAGTCCCGGGGGGCTCGGGCATCAGCCCCAGCATTTT.

At least ten counts were recorded for this clonotype. V is TRBV12-3 or TRBV12-4 and J is TRBJ2-7; TRBD1 aligns across 9 bases. The ends lost 6 bases at V and 5 bases at J; junction bases unmatched: 8. This CDR3 has 14 residues. The CDR3: CASRPPGQGNEQYF. In DNA, the CDR3 is TGTGCCAGCAGGCCACCGGGACAGGGTAACGAGCAGTACTTC.

The J gene is TRBJ2-2, the V gene TRBV7-3; the D gene is possibly TRBD2 (5 bases). V dropped 5 bases and J dropped 6 bases, with 19 bases sitting between them. The germline gives CDR1 SGHTA, CDR2 FQGTGA. The CDR3 covers 16 residues. CDR3 in DNA: TGTGCCAGCAGCGCTACACCCGGGAATTTTGCCGGGGAGCTGTTTTTT. This sequence encodes CASSATPGNFAGELFF. Based on the CDR3 plus reference TRBV7-3 and TRBJ2-2, the full variable domain is GAGVSQTPSNKVTEKGKYVELRCDPISGHTALYWYRQSLGQGPEFLIYFQGTGAADDSGLPNDRFFAVRPEGSVSTLKIQRTERGDSAVYLCASSATPGNFAGELFFGEGSRLTVL.

This clonotype appeared many times. This chain joins TRBV6-1 and TRBJ1-5; no clear D. CDR1 is MNHNS and CDR2 is SASEGT in the germline V gene. The CDR3 contains 14 residues. Trimming pared 3 bases from V and 4 bases from J, leaving 10 bases between. Written as DNA, the CDR3 is TGTGCCAGCAGTGATCGAATTGGGAATCAGCCCCAGCATTTT. This encodes CASSDRIGNQPQHF.

This clonotype was seen many times. The chain uses TRBV16 and TRBJ1-2; 7 bases agree with TRBD1. Per the germline V gene, CDR1 is KGHSY and CDR2 is FQNENV. The CDR3 runs 17 residues. V lost 3 bases, J lost 0 bases, and 10 bases stayed unmatched. CDR3 in amino acids: CASSHQTGSRANYGYTF. Written as DNA, the CDR3 is TGTGCCAGCAGCCACCAGACAGGGTCCCGGGCTAACTATGGCTACACCTTC.

With regard to this clonotype: This likely comes from a read error, as the CDR3 has no conserved phenylalanine or tryptophan at its end. The CDR3: CASSEKARPIYGYTY. CDR3 DNA sequence: TGTGCCAGCAGTGAAAAGGCCAGGCCCATCTATGGCTACACCTAC. The chain employs TRBV6-1 and TRBJ1-2; D uncertain. Trimming removed 2 bases from V and 4 bases from J, with 14 bases in between. CDR3 size: 15 residues. Germline CDR1 reads MNHNS; CDR2 reads SASEGT.

The chain has TRBV11-2 and TRBJ2-2; D is uncertain. This CDR3 spans 14 amino acids. V was pared by 5 bases and J by 5 bases, with 12 bases between. Germline CDR1 is SGHAT and CDR2 is FQNNGV. CDR3 sequence: CASSPRSRTGELFF. As DNA, the CDR3 is TGTGCCAGCAGCCCTAGGAGTCGGACCGGGGAGCTGTTTTTT.

This clonotype came up many times. The genes are TRBV19 and TRBJ1-2; TRBD1 matches at 8 bases. The CDR3 has 15 amino acids. Germline assignment: CDR1 LNHDA and CDR2 SQIVND (reference sequence). The V segment lost 5 bases and the J segment 4 bases; nucleotides outside the gene matches: 9. The CDR3 DNA sequence: TGTGCCAGTAGTCCGAGGACAGGGATGGCCTATGGCTACACCTTC. It yields the protein CASSPRTGMAYGYTF. Supplemented by reference TRBV19 and TRBJ1-2, the full variable domain reads DGGITQSPKYLFRKEGQNVTLSCEQNLNHDAMYWYRQDPGQGLRLIYYSQIVNDFQKGDIAEGYSVSREKKESFPLTVTSAQKNPTAFYLCASSPRTGMAYGYTFGSGTRLTVV.

This clonotype has a count of ten or more. The junction does not match germline at one end; this may be a read error. The gene calls are TRBV12-3 or TRBV12-4 and TRBJ1-1; D is unresolved. The CDR3 is 13 residues long. CDR3: CASSLAMTTEAFF. The CDR3 coding sequence is TGTGCCAGCAGTTTAGCGATGACGACTGAGGCTTTCTTT.

The V gene is TRBV20-1, the J gene TRBJ1-2; 8 bases are a match to TRBD1. Trimming cost V 5 bases and J 4 bases; bases outside gene matches: 6. Germline V gene lookup returns CDR1 DFQATT and CDR2 SNEGSKA (reference sequence). CDR3 length: 13 residues. CDR3 sequence: CSAPDREAYGYTF. The CDR3 nucleotides read TGCAGTGCTCCGGACAGGGAAGCCTATGGCTACACCTTC.

This clonotype has a count of ten or more. The gene calls are TRBV12-3 or TRBV12-4 and TRBJ2-7; unclear D gene. The V end lost 1 base, the J end lost 3 bases, and 7 bases lay between the germline ends. The CDR3 is 13 residues long. CDR3 protein: CASSLGSHYEQYF. As DNA, the CDR3 is TGTGCCAGCAGTTTAGGCAGCCACTACGAGCAGTACTTC.

The rearrangement joins TRBV29-1 to TRBJ1-2; D unresolved. V gave up 2 bases and J gave up 8 bases, with 24 bases separating them. Germline V lookup: CDR1 SQVTM, CDR2 ANQGSEA. CDR3 length: 16 amino acids. This CDR3 reads CSVERPAGRDGIGYTF. DNA of the CDR3: TGCAGCGTTGAACGACCTGCGGGAAGGGATGGGATAGGCTACACCTTC.

This clonotype was counted at least ten times. The chain uses TRBV11-2 and TRBJ2-2; 7 nucleotides agree with TRBD2. J lost 6 bases, V lost 5 bases, and 9 bases had no gene match. The CDR3 extends over 15 amino acids. Per germline, CDR1 SGHAT and CDR2 FQNNGV. The CDR3 DNA reads as TGTGCCAGCAGCCGCCGGACTAGTGGTGCCGGGGAGCTGTTTTTT. Translation gives CASSRRTSGAGELFF.

In this sample, this clonotype turned up a few times. This sequence joins TRBV7-6 and TRBJ2-5; D is perhaps TRBD1 (5 bases). V was cut by 5 bases and J by 1 base, with 14 bases left in between. The CDR3 runs to 15 residues. Germline assignment: CDR1 SGHVS and CDR2 FNYEAQ. CDR3 in amino acids: CASSAESGFQETQYF. The CDR3 nucleotides read TGTGCCAGCAGCGCGGAATCAGGGTTCCAAGAGACCCAGTACTTC.

In regard to this clonotype: Germline and junction disagree at one end, which may indicate a read error. The rearrangement joins TRBV19 to TRBJ2-5; weak D call: TRBD1 (6 bases). This CDR3 spans 16 amino acids. Germline V gives CDR1 LNHDA, CDR2 SQIVND (reference sequence). CDR3 amino acids: CASSMSIWTEQETQYF. DNA for the CDR3: TGTGCCAGTAGTATGTCGATCTGGACAGAGCAAGAGACCCAATACTTC.

This clonotype was counted many times. The chain couples TRBV28 to TRBJ1-3, with D tentatively TRBD1 (6 bases). This CDR3 comprises 15 residues. Germline values: CDR1 MDHEN, CDR2 SYDVKM. V was trimmed by 6 bases and J by 3 bases, leaving 15 bases between them. The CDR3 region is CASSRTGISGNTIYF. CDR3 nucleotides: TGTGCCAGCAGCCGCACAGGGATCAGTGGAAACACCATATATTTT.

This clonotype was seen repeatedly, ten times or more. The genes are TRBV20-1 and TRBJ2-7; TRBD1 matches at 7 bases. From germline, CDR1 is DFQATT and CDR2 SNEGSKA (reference sequence). The CDR3 totals 13 residues. The V gene end was trimmed by 5 bases and the J gene end by 7 bases; junction bases not matched to a gene: 11. The CDR3 protein is CSAHRGPLGEQYF. The CDR3 DNA sequence: TGCAGTGCTCACAGGGGCCCCTTAGGGGAGCAGTACTTC.